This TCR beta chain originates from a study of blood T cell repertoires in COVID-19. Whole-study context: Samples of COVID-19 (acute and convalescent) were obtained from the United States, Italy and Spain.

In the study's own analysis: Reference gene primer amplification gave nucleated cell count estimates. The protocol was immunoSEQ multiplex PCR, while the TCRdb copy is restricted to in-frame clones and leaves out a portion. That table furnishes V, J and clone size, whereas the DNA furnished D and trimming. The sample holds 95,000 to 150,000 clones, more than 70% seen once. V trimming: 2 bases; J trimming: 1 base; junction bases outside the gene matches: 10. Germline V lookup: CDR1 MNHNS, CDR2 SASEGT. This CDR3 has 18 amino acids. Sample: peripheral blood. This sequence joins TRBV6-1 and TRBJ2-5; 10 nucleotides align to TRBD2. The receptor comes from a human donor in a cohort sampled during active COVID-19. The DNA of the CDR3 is TGTGCCAGCAGTGAAATGCTCCGGACTAGCGGATTCCAAGAGACCCAGTACTTC. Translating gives CASSEMLRTSGFQETQYF.